A single sample gave rise to the 8 T cell receptor beta chains below, sequenced in a study of early T cells in non-severe SARS-CoV-2 infection. Each CDR3 protein is one row after TCRdb ran MiXCR on the 5' RACE reads. The sample lists tens of thousands of distinct CDR3 sequences; around 12% were seen once. The sample was whole blood. The receptors shown here come from an adult who was a healthcare worker with PCR-confirmed SARS-CoV-2 infection or an uninfected control (not recorded which).

The chain joins TRBV18 to TRBJ1-6; 7 bases align to TRBD1. Losses at the gene ends were 6 bases for V and 7 bases for J; bases not matched to a gene: 9. The length of the CDR3 is 15 residues. Per the germline V gene, CDR1 is KGHSH and CDR2 is LQKENI. CDR3 loop: CASSIAGGRNSPLHF. The CDR3 DNA reads as TGTGCCAGCTCTATCGCAGGGGGTCGGAATTCACCCCTCCACTTT.

This clonotype was seen only once. The chain couples TRBV3-1 to TRBJ2-3; D ambiguous. Germline V gene data show CDR1 as LGHDT and CDR2 as YNNKEL (reference sequence). Trimming shortened V by 2 bases and J by 10 bases, and 16 bases separated the two germline ends. The length of the CDR3 is 14 residues. The CDR3 DNA is TGTGCCAGCAGCCAACCGAGTCAGCAGGAAGCGCAGTATTTT. It yields the protein CASSQPSQQEAQYF.

Ten or more counts support this clonotype. V gene TRBV9 combines with J gene TRBJ2-6; D remains ambiguous. Germline lookup yields CDR1 SGDLS and CDR2 YYNGEE. The V and J ends lost 3 bases and 4 bases respectively, with 14 bases between them. The CDR3 extends over 16 amino acids. The CDR3 nucleotides read TGTGCCAGCAGCGGCGTTTGGGTGGAGGGGGCCAACGTCCTGACTTTC. Its translation is CASSGVWVEGANVLTF.

The table lists this clonotype with many counts. V and J are TRBV7-9 and TRBJ2-2; D tentatively reads TRBD1 or TRBD2 (5 bases each). The CDR3 runs to 16 residues. Trimming removed 0 bases from V and 5 bases from J, with 13 bases in between. Per germline, CDR1 SEHNR and CDR2 FQNEAQ (reference sequence). The CDR3 here is CASSLASGTGTGELFF. The CDR3 DNA reads TGTGCCAGCAGCTTAGCATCCGGGACGGGAACCGGGGAGCTGTTTTTT. The full variable domain, rest sourced from reference TRBV7-9 and TRBJ2-2, is DTGVSQNPRHKITKRGQNVTFRCDPISEHNRLYWYRQTLGQGPEFLTYFQNEAQLEKSRLLSDRFSAERPKGSFSTLEIQRTEQGDSAMYLCASSLASGTGTGELFFGEGSRLTVL.

The rearrangement uses TRBV29-1 and TRBJ1-1; D may be TRBD1 (5 bases). V lost 7 bases and J 1 base, leaving 13 bases between the germline ends. Germline V gene data show CDR1 as SQVTM and CDR2 as ANQGSEA. CDR3 size: 13 residues. The DNA of the CDR3 is TGCAGCGCCGTGACACAGGAGAACACTGAAGCTTTCTTT. It translates to CSAVTQENTEAFF.

The chain carries TRBV29-1 and TRBJ1-1; D gene unclear. The V and J ends lost 3 bases and 3 bases respectively, with 14 bases between them. Per germline, CDR1 SQVTM and CDR2 ANQGSEA. CDR3 length equals 14 residues. As DNA, the CDR3 is TGCAGCGTTGAGAACCAAGGTTTTTACACTGAAGCTTTCTTT. Translated: CSVENQGFYTEAFF.

The V call is TRBV19, the J call TRBJ1-4, with 10 bases fitting TRBD1. Germline V gene data show CDR1 as LNHDA and CDR2 as SQIVND (reference sequence). The ends lost 4 bases at V and 3 bases at J; junction bases unmatched: 8. The CDR3 consists of 17 residues. The CDR3 sequence is CASSTADRGPANEKLFF. The CDR3 DNA follows: TGTGCCAGTAGTACAGCCGACAGGGGGCCGGCTAATGAAAAACTGTTTTTT.

Ten or more counts support this clonotype. This chain uses TRBV29-1 with TRBJ1-2, with D maybe TRBD1 (6 bases). This CDR3 region has 10 residues. CDR1 SQVTM and CDR2 ANQGSEA come from the germline V gene. Trimming shortened V by 3 bases and J by 7 bases, and 6 bases separated the two germline ends. This CDR3 reads CSVDRGGYTF. The DNA for the CDR3 is TGCAGCGTTGACAGGGGTGGCTACACCTTC.